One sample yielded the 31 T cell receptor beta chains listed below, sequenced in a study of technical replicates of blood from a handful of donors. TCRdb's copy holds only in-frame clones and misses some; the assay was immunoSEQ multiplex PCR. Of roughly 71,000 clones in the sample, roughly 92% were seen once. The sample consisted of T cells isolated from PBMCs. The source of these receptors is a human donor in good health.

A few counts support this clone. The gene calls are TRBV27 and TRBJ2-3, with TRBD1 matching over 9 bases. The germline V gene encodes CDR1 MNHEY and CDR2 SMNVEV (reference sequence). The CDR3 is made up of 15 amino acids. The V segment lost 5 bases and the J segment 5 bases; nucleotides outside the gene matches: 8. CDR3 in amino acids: CASSPLMGQGDTQYF. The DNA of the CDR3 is TGTGCCAGCAGTCCCCTTATGGGACAGGGAGATACGCAGTATTTT.

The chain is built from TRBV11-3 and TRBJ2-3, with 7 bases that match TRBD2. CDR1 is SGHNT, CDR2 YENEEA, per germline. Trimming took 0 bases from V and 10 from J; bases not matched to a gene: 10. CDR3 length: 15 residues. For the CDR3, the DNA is TGTGCCAGCAGCTTAGATAGTGGACTAGGCAACGCGCAGTATTTT. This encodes CASSLDSGLGNAQYF.

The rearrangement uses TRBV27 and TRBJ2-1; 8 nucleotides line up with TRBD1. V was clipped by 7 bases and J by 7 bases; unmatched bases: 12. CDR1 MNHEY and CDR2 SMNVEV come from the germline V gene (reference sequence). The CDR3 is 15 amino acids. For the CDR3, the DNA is TGTGCCAGCACCTTCATTCCGACAGGGGCGAATGAGCAGTTCTTC. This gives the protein CASTFIPTGANEQFF.

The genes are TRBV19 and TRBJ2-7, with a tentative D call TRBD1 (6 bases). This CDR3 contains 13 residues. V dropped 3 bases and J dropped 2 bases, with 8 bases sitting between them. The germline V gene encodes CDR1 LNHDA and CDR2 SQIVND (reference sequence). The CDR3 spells CASSITGTYEQYF. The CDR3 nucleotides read TGTGCCAGTAGTATTACAGGGACCTACGAGCAGTACTTC.

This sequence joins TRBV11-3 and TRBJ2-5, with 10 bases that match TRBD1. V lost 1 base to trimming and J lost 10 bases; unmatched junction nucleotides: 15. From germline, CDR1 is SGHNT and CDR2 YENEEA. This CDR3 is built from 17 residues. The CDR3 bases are TGTGCCAGCAGCTTAGGAGGCCCCGGGACAGGGGTCTCCGGCCAGTACTTC. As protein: CASSLGGPGTGVSGQYF.

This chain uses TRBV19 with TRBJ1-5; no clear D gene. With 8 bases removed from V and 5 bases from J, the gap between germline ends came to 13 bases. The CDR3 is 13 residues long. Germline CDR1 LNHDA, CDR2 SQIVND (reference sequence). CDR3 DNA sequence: TGTGCCAGTTCGCAGGTAGAATATCAGCCCCAGCATTTT. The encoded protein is CASSQVEYQPQHF.

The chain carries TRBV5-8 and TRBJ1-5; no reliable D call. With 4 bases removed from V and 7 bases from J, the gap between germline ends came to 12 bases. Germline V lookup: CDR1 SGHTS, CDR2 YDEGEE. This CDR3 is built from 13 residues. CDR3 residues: CASSPSLRQPQHF. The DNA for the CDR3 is TGTGCCAGCAGCCCCAGTCTGCGGCAGCCCCAGCATTTT.

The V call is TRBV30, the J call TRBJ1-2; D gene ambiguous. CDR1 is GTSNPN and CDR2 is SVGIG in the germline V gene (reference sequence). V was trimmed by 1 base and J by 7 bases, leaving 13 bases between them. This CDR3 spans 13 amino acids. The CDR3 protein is CAWSASEAGGYTF. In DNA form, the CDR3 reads TGTGCCTGGAGTGCTTCGGAGGCCGGTGGCTACACCTTC.

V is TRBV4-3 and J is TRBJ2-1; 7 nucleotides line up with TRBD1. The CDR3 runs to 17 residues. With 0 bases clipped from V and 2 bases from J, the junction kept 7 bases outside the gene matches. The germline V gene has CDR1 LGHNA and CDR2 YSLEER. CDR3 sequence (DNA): TGCGCCAGCAGCCAAGAAAGGACAGGCGCAACCTACAATGAGCAGTTCTTC. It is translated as CASSQERTGATYNEQFF.

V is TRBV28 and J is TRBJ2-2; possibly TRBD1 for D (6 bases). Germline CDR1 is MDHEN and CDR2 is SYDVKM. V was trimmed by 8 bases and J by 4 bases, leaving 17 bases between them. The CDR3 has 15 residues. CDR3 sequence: CASLLPGVSTGELFF. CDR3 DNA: TGTGCCAGCCTTTTACCAGGGGTGAGCACCGGGGAGCTGTTTTTT.

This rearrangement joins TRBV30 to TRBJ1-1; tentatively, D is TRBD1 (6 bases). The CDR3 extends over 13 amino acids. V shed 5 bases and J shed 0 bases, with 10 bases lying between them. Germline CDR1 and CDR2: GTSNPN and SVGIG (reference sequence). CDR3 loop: CAWGGSLNTEAFF. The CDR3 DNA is TGTGCCTGGGGGGGCTCACTGAACACTGAAGCTTTCTTT.

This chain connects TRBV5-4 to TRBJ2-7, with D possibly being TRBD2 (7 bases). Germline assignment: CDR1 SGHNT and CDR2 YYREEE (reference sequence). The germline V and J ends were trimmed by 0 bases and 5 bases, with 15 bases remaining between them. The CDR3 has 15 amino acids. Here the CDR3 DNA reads TGTGCCAGCAGCTTGGAGGGGGAGGGCCCTCACGAGCAGTACTTC. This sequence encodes CASSLEGEGPHEQYF.

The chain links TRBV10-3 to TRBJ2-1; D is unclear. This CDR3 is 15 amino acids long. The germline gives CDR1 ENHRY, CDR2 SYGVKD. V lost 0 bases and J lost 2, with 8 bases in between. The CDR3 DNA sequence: TGTGCCATCAGTGAGTCTGAGGTTCCCTACAATGAGCAGTTCTTC. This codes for CAISESEVPYNEQFF.

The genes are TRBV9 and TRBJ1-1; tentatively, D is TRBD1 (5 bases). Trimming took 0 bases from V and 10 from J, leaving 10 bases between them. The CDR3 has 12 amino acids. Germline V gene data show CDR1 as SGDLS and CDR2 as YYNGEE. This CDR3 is CASSVGGGGAFF. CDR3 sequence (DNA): TGTGCCAGCAGCGTAGGGGGCGGCGGAGCTTTCTTT. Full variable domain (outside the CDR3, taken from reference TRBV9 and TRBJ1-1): DSGVTQTPKHLITATGQRVTLRCSPRSGDLSVYWYQQSLDQGLQFLIQYYNGEERAKGNILERFSAQQFPDLHSELNLSSLELGDSALYFCASSVGGGGAFFGQGTRLTVV.

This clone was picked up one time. CDR3 nucleotide sequence: TGTGCCAGCAGTGACGGGACAGGGACTTTCTACAGCAATCAGCCCCAGCATTTT. As protein: CASSDGTGTFYSNQPQHF. The V and J genes are TRBV6-4 and TRBJ1-5, with TRBD1 identical over 9 bases. The V gene's germline CDR1 is MRHNA and CDR2 SNTAGT. The V segment lost 2 bases and the J segment 1 base; nucleotides outside the gene matches: 9. The CDR3 consists of 18 residues.

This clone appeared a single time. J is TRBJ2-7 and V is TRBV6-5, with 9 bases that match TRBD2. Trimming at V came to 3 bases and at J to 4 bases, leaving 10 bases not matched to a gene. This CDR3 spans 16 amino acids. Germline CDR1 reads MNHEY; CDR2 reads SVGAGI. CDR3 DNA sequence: TGTGCCAGCAGTTATGATCGACTAGCGGTCTATTACGAGCAGTACTTC. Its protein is CASSYDRLAVYYEQYF.

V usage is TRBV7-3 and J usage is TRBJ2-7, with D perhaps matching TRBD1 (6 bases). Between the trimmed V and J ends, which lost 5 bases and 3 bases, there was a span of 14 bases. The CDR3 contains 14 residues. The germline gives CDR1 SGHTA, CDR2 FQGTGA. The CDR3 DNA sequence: TGTGCCAGCAGCCAGGCTGGGGGCCACTACGAGCAGTACTTC. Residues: CASSQAGGHYEQYF.

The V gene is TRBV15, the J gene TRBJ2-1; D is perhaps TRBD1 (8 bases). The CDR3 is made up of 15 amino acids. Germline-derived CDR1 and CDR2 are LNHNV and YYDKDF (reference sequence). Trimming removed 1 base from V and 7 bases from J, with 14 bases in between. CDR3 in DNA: TGTGCCACCAGCAGAGTCGGACAGGGAGGGAATGAGCAGTTCTTC. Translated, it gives CATSRVGQGGNEQFF. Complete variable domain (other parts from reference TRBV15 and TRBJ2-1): DAMVIQNPRYQVTQFGKPVTLSCSQTLNHNVMYWYQQKSSQAPKLLFHYYDKDFNNEADTPDNFQSRRPNTSFCFLDIRSPGLGDTAMYLCATSRVGQGGNEQFFGPGTRLTVL.

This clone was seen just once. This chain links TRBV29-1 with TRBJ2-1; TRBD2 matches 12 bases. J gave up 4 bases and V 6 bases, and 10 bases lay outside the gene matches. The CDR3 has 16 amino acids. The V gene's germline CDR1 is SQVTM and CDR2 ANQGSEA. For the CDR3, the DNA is TGCAGCGTGGGGTCGACTAGCGGGAGAGGTTACAATGAGCAGTTCTTC. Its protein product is CSVGSTSGRGYNEQFF.

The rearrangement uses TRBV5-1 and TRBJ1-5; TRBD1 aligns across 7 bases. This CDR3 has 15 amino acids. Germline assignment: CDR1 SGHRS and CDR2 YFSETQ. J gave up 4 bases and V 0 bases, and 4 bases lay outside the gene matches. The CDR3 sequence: CASSLEGGGNQPQHF. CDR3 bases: TGCGCCAGCAGCTTGGAAGGGGGCGGTAATCAGCCCCAGCATTTT.

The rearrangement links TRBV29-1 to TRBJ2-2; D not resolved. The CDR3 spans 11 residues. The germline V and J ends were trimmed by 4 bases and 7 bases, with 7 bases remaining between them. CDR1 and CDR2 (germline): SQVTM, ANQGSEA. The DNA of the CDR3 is TGCAGCGTTGCAGTCGACGGGGAGCTGTTTTTT. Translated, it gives CSVAVDGELFF.

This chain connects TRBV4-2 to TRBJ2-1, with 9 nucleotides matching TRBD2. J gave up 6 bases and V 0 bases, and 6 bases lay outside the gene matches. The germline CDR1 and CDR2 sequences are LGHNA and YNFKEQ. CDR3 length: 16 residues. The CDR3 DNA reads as TGTGCCAGCAGCCAAGATGGTAGCGGGAGTTTCAATGAGCAGTTCTTC. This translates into CASSQDGSGSFNEQFF.

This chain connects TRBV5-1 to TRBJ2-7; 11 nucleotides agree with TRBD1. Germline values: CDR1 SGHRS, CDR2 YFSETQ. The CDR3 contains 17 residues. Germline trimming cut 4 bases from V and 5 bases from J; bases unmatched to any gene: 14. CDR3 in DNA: TGCGCCAGCAGCCTGCTCTATTGGGGACAGGGGGACGACGAGCAGTACTTC. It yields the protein CASSLLYWGQGDDEQYF.

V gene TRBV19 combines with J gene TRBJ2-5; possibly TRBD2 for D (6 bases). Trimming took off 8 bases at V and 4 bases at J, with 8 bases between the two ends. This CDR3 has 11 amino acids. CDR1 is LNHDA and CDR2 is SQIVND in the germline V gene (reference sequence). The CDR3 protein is CASGTGETQYF. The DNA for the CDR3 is TGTGCCAGTGGGACTGGAGAGACCCAGTACTTC.

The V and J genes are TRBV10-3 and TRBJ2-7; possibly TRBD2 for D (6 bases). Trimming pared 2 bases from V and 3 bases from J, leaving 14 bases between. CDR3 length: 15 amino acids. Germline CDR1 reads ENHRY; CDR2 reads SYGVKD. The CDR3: CAISEPGTGDYEQYF. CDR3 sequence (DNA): TGTGCCATCAGTGAGCCCGGGACGGGGGACTACGAGCAGTACTTC.

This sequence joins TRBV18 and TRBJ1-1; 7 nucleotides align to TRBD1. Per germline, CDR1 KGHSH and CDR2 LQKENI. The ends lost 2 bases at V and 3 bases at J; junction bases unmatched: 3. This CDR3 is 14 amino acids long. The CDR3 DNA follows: TGTGCCAGCTCACCATTCCAGGGGGACACTGAAGCTTTCTTT. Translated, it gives CASSPFQGDTEAFF.

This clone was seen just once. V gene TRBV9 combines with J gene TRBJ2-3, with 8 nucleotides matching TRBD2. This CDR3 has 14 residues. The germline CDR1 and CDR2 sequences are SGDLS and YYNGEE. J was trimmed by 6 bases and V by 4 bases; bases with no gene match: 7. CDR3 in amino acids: CASSPLAGGDTQYF. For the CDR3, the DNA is TGTGCCAGCAGCCCTCTAGCGGGCGGCGATACGCAGTATTTT.

The CDR3 here is CASRTSYNEQFF. The CDR3 bases are TGTGCCAGCAGGACTAGCTACAATGAGCAGTTCTTC. The chain combines TRBV6-1 with TRBJ2-1, with a possible D match to TRBD2 (6 bases). V was cut by 6 bases and J by 3 bases, with 6 bases left in between. Per the germline V gene, CDR1 is MNHNS and CDR2 is SASEGT. This CDR3 spans 12 amino acids.

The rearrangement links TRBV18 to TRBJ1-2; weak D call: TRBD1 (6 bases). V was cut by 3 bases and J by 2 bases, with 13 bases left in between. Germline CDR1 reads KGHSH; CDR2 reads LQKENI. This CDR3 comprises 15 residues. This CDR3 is CASSPSNRVNYGYTF. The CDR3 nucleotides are TGTGCCAGCTCACCGAGTAACAGGGTAAACTATGGCTACACCTTC.

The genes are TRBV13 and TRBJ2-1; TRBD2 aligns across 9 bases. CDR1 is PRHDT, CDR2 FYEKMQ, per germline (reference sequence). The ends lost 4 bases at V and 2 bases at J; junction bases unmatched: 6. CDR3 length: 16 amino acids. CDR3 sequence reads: CASSSSGTSTYNEQFF. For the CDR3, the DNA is TGTGCCAGCAGCTCGTCCGGGACTAGCACCTACAATGAGCAGTTCTTC. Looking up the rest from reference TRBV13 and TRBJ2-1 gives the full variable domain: AAGVIQSPRHLIKEKRETATLKCYPIPRHDTVYWYQQGPGQDPQFLISFYEKMQSDKGSIPDRFSAQQFSDYHSELNMSSLELGDSALYFCASSSSGTSTYNEQFFGPGTRLTVL.

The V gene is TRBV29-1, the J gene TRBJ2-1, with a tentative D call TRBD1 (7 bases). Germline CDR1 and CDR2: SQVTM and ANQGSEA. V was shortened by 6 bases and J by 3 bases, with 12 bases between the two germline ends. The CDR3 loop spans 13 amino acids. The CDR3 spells CSVGGTVYNEQFF. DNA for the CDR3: TGCAGCGTCGGCGGGACAGTCTACAATGAGCAGTTCTTC.